The clone carrying this T cell receptor (beta chain) was observed once. The antigen is unknown. Trimming shortened V by 3 bases and J by 4 bases, and 10 bases separated the two germline ends. This CDR3 has 14 residues. Germline V lookup: CDR1 ENHRY, CDR2 SYGVKD. Before sequencing, viral peptide pools were used by the ViraFEST assay to expand antigen-specific CD4+ T cells. The authors isolated CD4+ T cells after 10 days of culture. The infection with SARS-CoV-2 (confirmed by PCR) occurred in this person between March and December 2020. PBMC cultures contained 1.5 million to 2 million cells per well, around 9.7 IU/ml IL-2 and around 9.3 ug/ml peptides. This entry comes from a study of vaccination effects on CD4 cells after COVID-19. For the study at large: Vaccination of participants consisted of two doses of either the BNT162b2 or mRNA-1273 vaccine. At 16 days and one week before vaccination, a couple of convalescent patients gave samples.

Sequencing used immunoSEQ multiplex PCR; TCRdb keeps in-frame clones, though not all of them. The sample holds around 47,000 clones, around 70% seen once. The sample in question was CD4+ T cells from PBMCs cultured with a peptide pool, obtained before COVID-19 vaccination. The TCR originated in a human donor who had a prior SARS-CoV-2 infection. J is TRBJ1-5 and V is TRBV10-3; D is possibly TRBD1 (5 bases). CDR3 residues: CAISELGVNQPQHF. In nucleotides, the CDR3 is TGTGCCATCAGTGAATTAGGGGTAAATCAGCCCCAGCATTTT.